This is a list of T cell receptor beta chains from one sample in a study of technical replicates of blood from several donors. The method was immunoSEQ multiplex PCR; TCRdb's version includes in-frame clones alone and lacks a portion of them. The sample has 85,000 to 100,000 clones; around 95% are singletons. The specimen was T cells isolated from PBMCs. Receptors were obtained from a human donor in good health. CDR3s include the opening cysteine and the closing phenylalanine or tryptophan. Fields, in order: D gene, J gene, clone size, CDR3 length, V gene, CDR3 protein, CDR3 DNA. A D gene is named only where the DNA matches it firmly. Not every row has a clone size; where given, it reads once, few, many or a size class.

d_call: -
j_call: TRBJ1-2
clone_size: -
cdr3_length: 14
v_call: TRBV7-9
cdr3_aa: CASSSVQGAYGYTF
cdr3_nt: TGTGCCAGCAGCTCCGTACAGGGAGCCTATGGCTACACCTTC

d_call: -
j_call: TRBJ2-7
clone_size: -
cdr3_length: 14
v_call: TRBV25-1
cdr3_aa: CASSEYRATYEQYF
cdr3_nt: TGTGCCAGCAGTGAATATCGAGCAACTTACGAGCAGTACTTC

d_call: TRBD1
j_call: TRBJ1-1
clone_size: -
cdr3_length: 15
v_call: TRBV4-1
cdr3_aa: CASSSNSGQGMRTFF
cdr3_nt: TGCGCCAGCAGTTCAAACTCGGGACAGGGGATGAGAACTTTCTTT

d_call: TRBD1
j_call: TRBJ2-5
clone_size: -
cdr3_length: 12
v_call: TRBV6-1
cdr3_aa: CASSGQGETQYF
cdr3_nt: TGTGCCAGCAGTGGACAGGGGGAGACCCAGTACTTC

d_call: -
j_call: TRBJ2-7
clone_size: -
cdr3_length: 12
v_call: TRBV6-5
cdr3_aa: CASSYGQIEQYF
cdr3_nt: TGTGCCAGCAGTTATGGTCAGATCGAGCAGTACTTC

d_call: TRBD1
j_call: TRBJ2-4
clone_size: -
cdr3_length: 16
v_call: TRBV7-6
cdr3_aa: CASSVGTGGTKNIQYF
cdr3_nt: TGTGCCAGCAGCGTAGGGACAGGGGGCACCAAAAACATTCAGTACTTC

d_call: -
j_call: TRBJ1-5
clone_size: -
cdr3_length: 15
v_call: TRBV18
cdr3_aa: CASSLRPRVAQPQHF
cdr3_nt: TGTGCCAGCTCACTCCGCCCGCGGGTTGCTCAGCCCCAGCATTTT

d_call: TRBD2
j_call: TRBJ2-2
clone_size: -
cdr3_length: 16
v_call: TRBV19
cdr3_aa: CASSLKVGLPTGELFF
cdr3_nt: TGTGCCAGTAGCCTCAAGGTGGGACTACCCACCGGGGAGCTGTTTTTT

d_call: TRBD2
j_call: TRBJ2-5
clone_size: -
cdr3_length: 18
v_call: TRBV15
cdr3_aa: CATSRPTLLAGVGETQYF
cdr3_nt: TGTGCCACCAGCAGACCAACCCTGCTAGCGGGGGTTGGAGAGACCCAGTACTTC

d_call: TRBD1
j_call: TRBJ1-2
clone_size: few
cdr3_length: 15
v_call: TRBV5-1
cdr3_aa: CASSLARGLGYGYTF
cdr3_nt: TGCGCCAGCAGCTTGGCCAGGGGGCTGGGCTATGGCTACACCTTC

d_call: TRBD2
j_call: TRBJ2-1
clone_size: -
cdr3_length: 16
v_call: TRBV5-1
cdr3_aa: CASSSSSGRSYNEQFF
cdr3_nt: TGCGCCAGCAGCTCCTCTAGCGGGAGGTCCTACAATGAGCAGTTCTTC

d_call: TRBD2
j_call: TRBJ2-5
clone_size: -
cdr3_length: 19
v_call: TRBV19
cdr3_aa: CASTQSTSGGQPLGETQYF
cdr3_nt: TGTGCCAGTACTCAATCGACTAGCGGGGGCCAACCCCTAGGAGAGACCCAGTACTTC

d_call: -
j_call: TRBJ1-1
clone_size: -
cdr3_length: 12
v_call: TRBV19
cdr3_aa: CASSIRVTEAFF
cdr3_nt: TGTGCCAGTAGTATCAGGGTAACTGAAGCTTTCTTT

d_call: TRBD2
j_call: TRBJ2-1
clone_size: -
cdr3_length: 17
v_call: TRBV5-4
cdr3_aa: CASRVGFGAGAGNEQFF
cdr3_nt: TGTGCCAGCAGGGTGGGGTTTGGGGCGGGAGCTGGCAATGAGCAGTTCTTC

d_call: TRBD2
j_call: TRBJ2-2
clone_size: -
cdr3_length: 15
v_call: TRBV19
cdr3_aa: CASSGTGGGGTELFF
cdr3_nt: TGTGCCAGTAGTGGCACGGGCGGGGGAGGGACGGAGCTGTTTTTT

d_call: -
j_call: TRBJ1-3
clone_size: -
cdr3_length: 18
v_call: TRBV7-8
cdr3_aa: CASSFRQAVGLSGNTIYF
cdr3_nt: TGTGCCAGCAGCTTCCGTCAGGCAGTCGGATTAAGCGGAAACACCATATATTTT